These T cell receptor beta chains were read from a single sample in a study of CD8+ T cells in alopecia areata. Sequencing was performed with immunoSEQ multiplex PCR; in TCRdb, only in-frame clones are kept and a portion is missing. The sample contains 200,000 to 250,000 clones, roughly two fifths of which appear only once. The specimen comprised CD4+ T cells sorted from blood, sampled at week 34, from a patient treated with tofacitinib. These receptors originate from a human donor with alopecia areata. Both conserved end residues are part of each CDR3. Fields, in order: J gene, V gene, clone size, CDR3 protein. Expanded clones are given a class, and other clones once, few, many or no size at all.

TRBJ1-2 TRBV9 few CASSPQGRSRYTF
TRBJ2-7 TRBV9 NA CASSVGYNSYEQYF
TRBJ2-3 TRBV7-6 few CASSFGGGITDTQYF
TRBJ2-6 TRBV14 NA CASSQDFGRAPSGANVLTF
TRBJ2-5 TRBV5-1 once CASSPGTAEETQYF
TRBJ2-4 TRBV5-4 few CASSEGHPKNIQYF
TRBJ1-2 TRBV5-1 NA CASSLWRDYGYTF
TRBJ2-1 TRBV2 few CASRLAGSYNEQFF
TRBJ1-1 TRBV27 NA CASSSMLGQGIGTEAFF
TRBJ1-4 TRBV4-2 few CASSRSGGGDEKLFF
TRBJ1-1 TRBV30 NA CAWSVPGTEAFF
TRBJ1-2 TRBV30 NA CAWSVQGNGYTF
TRBJ2-7 TRBV30 NA CALGRASYEQYF
TRBJ1-1 TRBV29-1 NA CSVESGNTEAFF
TRBJ2-7 TRBV2 many CASSGRQGSSYEQYF
TRBJ1-2 TRBV30 NA CAWSVLARSGYTF
TRBJ1-2 TRBV6-5 NA CASNPGRNYGYTF
TRBJ2-7 TRBV7-9 few CASSVYRTSPHEQYF
TRBJ2-3 TRBV29-1 few CSVERRISTDTQYF
TRBJ1-4 TRBV5-1 few CASSFRGGDEKLFF
NA TRBV7-2 once CASSLQRSTYEQYF
TRBJ2-1 TRBV2 NA CASSLVRGRNNEQFF